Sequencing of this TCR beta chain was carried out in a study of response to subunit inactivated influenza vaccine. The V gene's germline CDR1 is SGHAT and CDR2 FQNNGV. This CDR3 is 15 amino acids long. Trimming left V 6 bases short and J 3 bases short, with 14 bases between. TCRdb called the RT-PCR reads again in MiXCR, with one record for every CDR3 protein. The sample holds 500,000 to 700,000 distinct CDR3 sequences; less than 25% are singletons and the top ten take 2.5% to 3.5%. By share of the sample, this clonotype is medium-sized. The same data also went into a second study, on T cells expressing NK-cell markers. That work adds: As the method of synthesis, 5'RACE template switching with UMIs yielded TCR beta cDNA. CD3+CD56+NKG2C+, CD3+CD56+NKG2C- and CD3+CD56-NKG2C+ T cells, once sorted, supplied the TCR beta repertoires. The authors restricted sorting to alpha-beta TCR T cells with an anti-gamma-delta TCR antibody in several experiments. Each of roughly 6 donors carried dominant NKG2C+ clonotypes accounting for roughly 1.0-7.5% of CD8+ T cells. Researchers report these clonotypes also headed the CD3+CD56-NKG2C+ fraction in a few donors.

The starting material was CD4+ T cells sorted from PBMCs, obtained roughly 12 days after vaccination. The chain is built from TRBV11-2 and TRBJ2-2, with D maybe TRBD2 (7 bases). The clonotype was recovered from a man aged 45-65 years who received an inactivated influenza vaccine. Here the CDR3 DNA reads TGTGCCAGCAGGCGCGCGGGGGCCCACACCGGGGAGCTGTTTTTT. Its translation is CASRRAGAHTGELFF.